This passage covers 16 T cell receptor beta chains from one sample sequenced in a study of siplizumab effects on memory and regulatory T cells. TCRdb's copy holds only in-frame clones and misses some; the assay was immunoSEQ multiplex PCR. The data contain approximately 56,000 clones, about 98% of them singletons. Sequencing used naive CD8+ T cells sorted from blood. The receptors derive from a human donor in good health.

This chain connects TRBV4-1 to TRBJ2-2, with D perhaps TRBD1 or TRBD2 (6 bases each). This CDR3 is 14 amino acids long. Trimming cost V 5 bases and J 5 bases, with 12 bases left between them. Germline loops: CDR1 MGHRA, CDR2 YSYEKL. CDR3 in DNA: TGCGCCAGCAGCGAGGGGGGCTGGACCGGGGAGCTGTTTTTT. Translating gives CASSEGGWTGELFF.

This chain uses TRBV5-4 with TRBJ2-7, with no clear D. This CDR3 has 15 amino acids. The germline CDR1 and CDR2 sequences are SGHNT and YYREEE (reference sequence). Trimming pared 3 bases from V and 2 bases from J, leaving 15 bases between. CDR3: CASSSDAVGAYEQYF. CDR3 bases: TGTGCCAGCAGCTCGGACGCGGTAGGCGCCTACGAGCAGTACTTC.

Only a few counts were recorded for this clone. This sequence joins TRBV27 and TRBJ2-6; a possible D gene is TRBD1 (6 bases). The germline CDR1 and CDR2 sequences are MNHEY and SMNVEV (reference sequence). Trimming took off 0 bases at V and 1 base at J, with 13 bases between the two ends. The CDR3 consists of 18 residues. The CDR3 spells CASSLSAGVGSGANVLTF. In DNA form, the CDR3 reads TGTGCCAGCAGTTTATCCGCAGGGGTGGGATCTGGGGCCAACGTCCTGACTTTC.

In nucleotides, the CDR3 is TGCGCCAGCAGTGATGATACGGGAGGCCCACCCGAGCAGTACTTC. It specifies CASSDDTGGPPEQYF. The chain employs TRBV10-1 and TRBJ2-7, with TRBD2 matching over 7 bases. Germline loops: CDR1 WNHNN, CDR2 SYGVQD (reference sequence). After removal of 3 bases from V and 6 bases from J, the junction contained 11 bases not matched to a gene. CDR3 size: 15 residues.

This chain connects TRBV4-1 to TRBJ1-1; D remains ambiguous. The CDR3 sequence is 15 residues long. CDR1 is MGHRA and CDR2 is YSYEKL in the germline V gene. Trimming removed 3 bases from V and 0 bases from J, with 11 bases in between. The CDR3, as DNA: TGCGCCAGCAGCCACCCTCCTGGTATGAACACTGAAGCTTTCTTT. As protein: CASSHPPGMNTEAFF.

V gene TRBV11-3 combines with J gene TRBJ2-2; tentative D call: TRBD2 (5 bases). The V and J ends lost 1 base and 7 bases respectively, with 7 bases between them. Germline CDR1 and CDR2: SGHNT and YENEEA. The CDR3 totals 13 residues. The CDR3, as DNA: TGTGCCAGCAGCTTAGGGCGGGTCGGGGAGCTGTTTTTT. The encoded protein is CASSLGRVGELFF.

The chain is built from TRBV2 and TRBJ2-1; 8 bases align to TRBD2. CDR1 and CDR2 (germline): SNHLY, FYNNEI. This CDR3 contains 16 residues. With 7 bases clipped from V and 0 bases from J, the junction kept 8 bases outside the gene matches. CDR3 sequence reads: CASKASGFSSYNEQFF. The CDR3 coding sequence is TGTGCCAGCAAGGCTAGCGGGTTCAGCTCCTACAATGAGCAGTTCTTC.

The CDR3 DNA sequence: TGTGCTAGTGGTTTGGAAGCGACAGTGAACACCGGGGAGCTGTTTTTT. This sequence encodes CASGLEATVNTGELFF. The chain uses TRBV12-5 and TRBJ2-2, with D tentatively TRBD1 (5 bases). The V gene lost 1 base and the J gene lost 1 base, with 10 bases spanning the gap. CDR1 is LGHNT, CDR2 FRNRAP, per germline. CDR3 length: 16 residues.

This clone was seen just once. The chain employs TRBV5-4 and TRBJ2-7; D perhaps matches TRBD1 (6 bases). The V gene's germline CDR1 is SGHNT and CDR2 YYREEE (reference sequence). V lost 7 bases to trimming and J lost 2 bases, with 16 bases between them. The CDR3 is made up of 14 amino acids. For the CDR3, the DNA is TGTGCCAGCCGCAAGACAGGCGATGCCTACGAGCAGTACTTC. Its protein product is CASRKTGDAYEQYF.

The chain employs TRBV7-8 and TRBJ2-5; D is unresolved. The CDR3 length is 15 residues. Germline CDR1 and CDR2: SGHVS and FQNEAQ. V lost 1 base and J lost 1, with 10 bases in between. For the CDR3, the DNA is TGTGCCAGCAGCTTAGAAGAAAGGCTCCAAGAGACCCAGTACTTC. Its translation: CASSLEERLQETQYF.

V gene TRBV5-6 combines with J gene TRBJ1-1; D is perhaps TRBD1 (6 bases). Germline V lookup: CDR1 SGHDT, CDR2 YYEEEE. V lost 0 bases to trimming and J lost 1 base, with 10 bases between them. This CDR3 region has 15 residues. CDR3 sequence reads: CASSLGGTKNTEAFF. CDR3 nucleotides: TGTGCCAGCAGCTTGGGGGGGACAAAGAACACTGAAGCTTTCTTT. Using reference TRBV5-6 and TRBJ1-1 for the parts outside the CDR3, the full variable domain is DAGVTQSPTHLIKTRGQQVTLRCSPKSGHDTVSWYQQALGQGPQFIFQYYEEEERQRGNFPDRFSGHQFPNYSSELNVNALLLGDSALYLCASSLGGTKNTEAFFGQGTRLTVV.

The rearrangement links TRBV29-1 to TRBJ1-2; 8 bases agree with TRBD1. The CDR3 consists of 14 residues. Germline V gives CDR1 SQVTM, CDR2 ANQGSEA. Trimming at V came to 4 bases and at J to 2 bases, leaving 6 bases not matched to a gene. As DNA, the CDR3 is TGCAGCGTTGTAACGGGACAGGAGAACTATGGCTACACCTTC. Its protein is CSVVTGQENYGYTF. The whole variable domain, filled in from reference TRBV29-1 and TRBJ1-2, reads SAVISQKPSRDICQRGTSLTIQCQVDSQVTMMFWYRQQPGQSLTLIATANQGSEATYESGFVIDKFPISRPNLTFSTLTVSNMSPEDSSIYLCSVVTGQENYGYTFGSGTRLTVV.

V is TRBV29-1 and J is TRBJ2-7; 7 bases map to TRBD1. Germline V gene data show CDR1 as SQVTM and CDR2 as ANQGSEA. J lost 4 bases, V lost 0 bases, and 9 bases had no gene match. CDR3 length: 15 amino acids. For the CDR3, the DNA is TGCAGCGTTGAAGACCCAGCAAGGGGGCGATACGAGCAGTACTTC. This gives the protein CSVEDPARGRYEQYF.

The gene calls are TRBV14 and TRBJ1-6; D unresolved. Trimming removed 1 base from V and 6 bases from J, with 1 base in between. The CDR3 spans 12 residues. Germline CDR1 and CDR2: SGHDN and FVKESK. The CDR3 coding sequence is TGTGCCAGCAGCCAAGCTAATTCACCCCTCCACTTT. It codes for CASSQANSPLHF.

This clone showed up just once. The V and J genes are TRBV30 and TRBJ1-1; 7 nucleotides line up with TRBD1. V shed 3 bases and J 11 bases; nucleotides not matched to a gene: 3. Germline CDR1 reads GTSNPN; CDR2 reads SVGIG (reference sequence). The CDR3 has 10 amino acids. The CDR3 coding sequence is TGTGCCTGGAGCGGGACAGAGGCTTTCTTT. It is translated as CAWSGTEAFF.

The V gene is TRBV5-1, the J gene TRBJ2-7; a possible D gene is TRBD1 (5 bases). The germline V and J ends were trimmed by 0 bases and 1 base, with 5 bases remaining between them. This CDR3 comprises 13 residues. The germline gives CDR1 SGHRS, CDR2 YFSETQ. The CDR3 sequence is CASSLEGSYEQYF. DNA for the CDR3: TGCGCCAGCAGCTTGGAGGGGTCCTACGAGCAGTACTTC. Filled out from reference TRBV5-1 and TRBJ2-7, the complete variable domain reads KAGVTQTPRYLIKTRGQQVTLSCSPISGHRSVSWYQQTPGQGLQFLFEYFSETQRNKGNFPGRFSGRQFSNSRSEMNVSTLELGDSALYLCASSLEGSYEQYFGPGTRLTVT.